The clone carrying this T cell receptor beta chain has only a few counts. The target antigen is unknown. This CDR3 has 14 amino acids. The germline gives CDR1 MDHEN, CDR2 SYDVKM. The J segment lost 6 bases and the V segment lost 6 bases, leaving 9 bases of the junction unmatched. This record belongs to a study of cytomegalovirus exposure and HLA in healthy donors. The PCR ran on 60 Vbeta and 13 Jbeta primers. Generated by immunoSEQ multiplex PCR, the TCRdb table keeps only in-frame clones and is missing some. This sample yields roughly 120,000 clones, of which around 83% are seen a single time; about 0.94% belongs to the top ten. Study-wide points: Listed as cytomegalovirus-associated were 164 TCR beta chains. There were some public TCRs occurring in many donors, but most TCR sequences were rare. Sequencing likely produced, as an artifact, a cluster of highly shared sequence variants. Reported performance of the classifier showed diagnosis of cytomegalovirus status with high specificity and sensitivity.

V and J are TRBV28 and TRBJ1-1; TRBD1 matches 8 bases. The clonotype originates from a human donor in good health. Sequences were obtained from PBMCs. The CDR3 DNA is TGTGCCAGCAGCCTCTCAGGGGGCTTCGCTGAAGCTTTCTTT. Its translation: CASSLSGGFAEAFF. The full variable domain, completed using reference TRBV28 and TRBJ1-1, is DVKVTQSSRYLVKRTGEKVFLECVQDMDHENMFWYRQDPGLGLRLIYFSYDVKMKEKGDIPEGYSVSREKKERFSLILESASTNQTSMYLCASSLSGGFAEAFFGQGTRLTVV.